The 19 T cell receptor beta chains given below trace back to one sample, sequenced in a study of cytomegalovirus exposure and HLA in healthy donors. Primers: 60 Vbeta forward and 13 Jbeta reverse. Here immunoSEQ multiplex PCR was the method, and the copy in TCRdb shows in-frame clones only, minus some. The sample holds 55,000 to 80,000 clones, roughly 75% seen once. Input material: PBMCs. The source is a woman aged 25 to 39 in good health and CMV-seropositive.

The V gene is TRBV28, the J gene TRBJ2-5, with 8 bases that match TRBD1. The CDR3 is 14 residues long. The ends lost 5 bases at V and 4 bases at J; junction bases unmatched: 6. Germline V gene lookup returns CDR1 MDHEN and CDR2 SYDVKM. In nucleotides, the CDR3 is TGTGCCAGCAGTGCGTCAGGGGGCCCAGAGACCCAGTACTTC. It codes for CASSASGGPETQYF.

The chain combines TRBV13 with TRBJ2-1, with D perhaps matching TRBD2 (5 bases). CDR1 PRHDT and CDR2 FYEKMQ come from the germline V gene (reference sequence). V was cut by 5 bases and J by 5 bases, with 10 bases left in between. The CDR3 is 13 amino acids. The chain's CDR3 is CASSVRLNNEQFF. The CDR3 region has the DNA TGTGCCAGCAGCGTCCGACTAAACAATGAGCAGTTCTTC. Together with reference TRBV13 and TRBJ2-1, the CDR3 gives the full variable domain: AAGVIQSPRHLIKEKRETATLKCYPIPRHDTVYWYQQGPGQDPQFLISFYEKMQSDKGSIPDRFSAQQFSDYHSELNMSSLELGDSALYFCASSVRLNNEQFFGPGTRLTVL.

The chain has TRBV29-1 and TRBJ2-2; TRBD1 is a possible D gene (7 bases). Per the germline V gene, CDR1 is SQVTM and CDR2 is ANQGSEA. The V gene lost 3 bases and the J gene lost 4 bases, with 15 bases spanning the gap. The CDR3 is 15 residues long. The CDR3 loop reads CSVDGGTAVTGELFF. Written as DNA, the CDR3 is TGCAGCGTTGATGGGGGGACAGCTGTCACCGGGGAGCTGTTTTTT.

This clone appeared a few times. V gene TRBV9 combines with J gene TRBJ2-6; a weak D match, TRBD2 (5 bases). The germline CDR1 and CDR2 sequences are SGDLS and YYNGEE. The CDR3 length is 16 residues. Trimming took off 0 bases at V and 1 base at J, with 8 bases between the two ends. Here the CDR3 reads CASSVDPGSGANVLTF. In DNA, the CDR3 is TGTGCCAGCAGCGTAGATCCGGGGTCTGGGGCCAACGTCCTGACTTTC.

CDR3 DNA: TGTGCCAGCTCACCCGGACAGGGGAGGCCCTCTGGGGCCAACGTCCTGACTTTC. It translates to CASSPGQGRPSGANVLTF. The chain recombines TRBV18 with TRBJ2-6, with 9 bases identical to TRBD1. Germline V CDR1 and CDR2: KGHSH, LQKENI. V shed 3 bases, J shed 0 bases, and the junction held 6 bases outside the gene matches. The CDR3 consists of 18 residues. Variable domain in full (rest from reference TRBV18 and TRBJ2-6): NAGVMQNPRHLVRRRGQEARLRCSPMKGHSHVYWYRQLPEEGLKFMVYLQKENIIDESGMPKERFSAEFPKEGPSILRIQQVVRGDSAAYFCASSPGQGRPSGANVLTFGAGSRLTVL.

This CDR3 is CASSKQGNTEAFF. For the CDR3, the DNA is TGTGCCAGCAGTAAACAGGGGAACACTGAAGCTTTCTTT. V gene TRBV28 combines with J gene TRBJ1-1; D might be TRBD1 (6 bases). Trimming left V 5 bases short and J 1 base short, with 8 bases between. Per the germline V gene, CDR1 is MDHEN and CDR2 is SYDVKM. This CDR3 spans 13 amino acids.

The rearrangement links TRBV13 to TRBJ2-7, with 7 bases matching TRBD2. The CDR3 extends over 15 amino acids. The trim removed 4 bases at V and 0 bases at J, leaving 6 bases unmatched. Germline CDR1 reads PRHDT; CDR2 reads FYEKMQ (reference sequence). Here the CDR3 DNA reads TGTGCCAGCAGCTGGGCGGGAGTTACCTCCTACGAGCAGTACTTC. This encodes CASSWAGVTSYEQYF.

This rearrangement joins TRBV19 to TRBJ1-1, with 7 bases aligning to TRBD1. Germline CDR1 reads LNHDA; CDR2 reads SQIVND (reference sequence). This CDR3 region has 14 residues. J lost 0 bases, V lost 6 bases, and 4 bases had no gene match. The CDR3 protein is CASSMGQLNTEAFF. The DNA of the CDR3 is TGTGCCAGTAGCATGGGACAGCTGAACACTGAAGCTTTCTTT.

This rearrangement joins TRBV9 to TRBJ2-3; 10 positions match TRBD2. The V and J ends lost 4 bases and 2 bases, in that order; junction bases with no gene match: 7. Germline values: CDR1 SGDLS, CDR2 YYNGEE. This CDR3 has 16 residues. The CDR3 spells CASSKLAGGNTDTQYF. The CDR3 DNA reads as TGTGCCAGCAGCAAATTAGCGGGAGGAAACACAGATACGCAGTATTTT.

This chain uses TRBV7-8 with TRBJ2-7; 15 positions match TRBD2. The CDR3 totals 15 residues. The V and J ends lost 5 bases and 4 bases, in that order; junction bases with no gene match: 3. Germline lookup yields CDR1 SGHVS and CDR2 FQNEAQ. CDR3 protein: CASSQGLAGGYEQYF. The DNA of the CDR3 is TGTGCCAGCAGCCAGGGACTAGCGGGAGGTTACGAGCAGTACTTC. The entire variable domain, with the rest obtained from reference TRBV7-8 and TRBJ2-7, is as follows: GAGVSQSPRYKVAKRGQDVALRCDPISGHVSLFWYQQALGQGPEFLTYFQNEAQLDKSGLPSDRFFAERPEGSVSTLKIQRTQQEDSAVYLCASSQGLAGGYEQYFGPGTRLTVT.

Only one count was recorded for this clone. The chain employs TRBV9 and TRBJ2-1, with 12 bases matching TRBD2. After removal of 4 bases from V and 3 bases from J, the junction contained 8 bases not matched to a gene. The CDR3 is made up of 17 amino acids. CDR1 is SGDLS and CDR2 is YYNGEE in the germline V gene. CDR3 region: CASSSRLAGGLYNEQFF. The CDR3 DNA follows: TGTGCCAGCAGCTCTAGGCTAGCGGGAGGGCTCTACAATGAGCAGTTCTTC.

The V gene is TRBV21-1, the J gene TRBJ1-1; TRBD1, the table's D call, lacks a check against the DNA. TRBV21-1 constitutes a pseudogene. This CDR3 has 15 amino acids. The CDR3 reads CASSAPQGSRTEAFF. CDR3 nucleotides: TGTGCCAGCAGCGCCCCACAGGGATCTAGAACTGAAGCTTTCTTT.

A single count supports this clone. In DNA form, the CDR3 reads TGTGCCAGCAGGCAGTGGGGGGATGGGGCCAACGTCCTGACTTTC. Protein: CASRQWGDGANVLTF. V gene TRBV6-5 combines with J gene TRBJ2-6; D possibly corresponds to TRBD2 (6 bases). The CDR3 has 15 residues. V lost 6 bases, J lost 3 bases, and 12 bases lay in between. Germline loops: CDR1 MNHEY, CDR2 SVGAGI.

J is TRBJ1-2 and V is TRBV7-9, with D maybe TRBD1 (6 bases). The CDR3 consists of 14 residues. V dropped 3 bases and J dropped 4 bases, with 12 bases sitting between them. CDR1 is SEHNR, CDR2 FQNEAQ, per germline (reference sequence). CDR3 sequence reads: CASSFNTGSYGYTF. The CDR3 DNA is TGTGCCAGCAGCTTTAACACAGGGTCCTATGGCTACACCTTC.

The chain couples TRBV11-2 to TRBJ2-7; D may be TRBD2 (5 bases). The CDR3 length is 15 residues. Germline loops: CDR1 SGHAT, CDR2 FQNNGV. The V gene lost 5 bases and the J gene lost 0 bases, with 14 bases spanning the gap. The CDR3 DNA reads TGTGCCAGCAGCCCCCCGGTAGGGAGCTCCTACGAGCAGTACTTC. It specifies CASSPPVGSSYEQYF.

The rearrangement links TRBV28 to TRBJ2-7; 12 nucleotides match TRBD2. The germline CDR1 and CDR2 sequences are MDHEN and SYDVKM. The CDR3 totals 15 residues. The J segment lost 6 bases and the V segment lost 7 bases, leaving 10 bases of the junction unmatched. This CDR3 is CASTSLAGGRAEQYF. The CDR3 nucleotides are TGTGCCAGCACGTCACTAGCGGGAGGAAGGGCCGAGCAGTACTTC.

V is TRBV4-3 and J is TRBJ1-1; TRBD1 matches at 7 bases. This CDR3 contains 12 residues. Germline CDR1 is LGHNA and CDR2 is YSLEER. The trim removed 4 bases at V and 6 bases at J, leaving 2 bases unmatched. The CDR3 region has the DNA TGCGCCAGCAGCCGAACAGGGGCTGAAGCTTTCTTT. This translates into CASSRTGAEAFF.

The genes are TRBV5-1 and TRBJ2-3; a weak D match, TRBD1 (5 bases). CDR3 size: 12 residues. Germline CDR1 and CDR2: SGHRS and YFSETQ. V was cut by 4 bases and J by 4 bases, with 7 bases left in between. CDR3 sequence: CASSATADTQYF. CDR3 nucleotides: TGCGCCAGCAGCGCGACAGCAGATACGCAGTATTTT.

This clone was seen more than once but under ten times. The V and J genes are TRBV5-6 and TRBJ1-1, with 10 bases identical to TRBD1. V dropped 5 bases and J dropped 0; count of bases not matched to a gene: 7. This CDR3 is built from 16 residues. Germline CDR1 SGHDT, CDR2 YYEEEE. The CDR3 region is CASSTDRGPLNTEAFF. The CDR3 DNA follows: TGTGCCAGCAGTACCGACAGGGGGCCTTTGAACACTGAAGCTTTCTTT. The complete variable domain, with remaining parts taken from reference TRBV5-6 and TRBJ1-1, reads DAGVTQSPTHLIKTRGQQVTLRCSPKSGHDTVSWYQQALGQGPQFIFQYYEEEERQRGNFPDRFSGHQFPNYSSELNVNALLLGDSALYLCASSTDRGPLNTEAFFGQGTRLTVV.